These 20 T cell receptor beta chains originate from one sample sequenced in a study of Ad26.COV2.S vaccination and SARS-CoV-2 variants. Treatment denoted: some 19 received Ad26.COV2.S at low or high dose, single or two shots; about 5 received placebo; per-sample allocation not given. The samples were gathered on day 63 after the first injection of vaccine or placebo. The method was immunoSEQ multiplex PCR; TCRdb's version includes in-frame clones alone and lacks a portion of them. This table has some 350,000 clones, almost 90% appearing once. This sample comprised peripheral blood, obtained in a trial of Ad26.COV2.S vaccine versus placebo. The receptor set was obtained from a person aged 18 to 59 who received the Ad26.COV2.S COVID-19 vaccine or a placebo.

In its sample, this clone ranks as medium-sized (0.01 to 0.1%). CDR3 in DNA: TGCGCCAGCAGCCCGACCCAAGGGGAACTGTTTTTT. Encoded protein: CASSPTQGELFF. J is TRBJ1-4 and V is TRBV5-1; D is possibly TRBD1 (5 bases). The CDR3 totals 12 residues. CDR1 is SGHRS and CDR2 is YFSETQ in the germline V gene. Trimming shortened V by 4 bases and J by 12 bases, and 13 bases separated the two germline ends.

The CDR3 reads CASSLSSVFEAFF. The CDR3 nucleotides read TGTGCCAGCAGCTTAAGTTCCGTGTTTGAAGCTTTCTTT. The rearrangement links TRBV7-2 to TRBJ1-1; no definite D call. Germline V gene data show CDR1 as SGHTA and CDR2 as FQGNSA. V lost 2 bases and J lost 7, with 11 bases in between. The CDR3 has 13 amino acids.

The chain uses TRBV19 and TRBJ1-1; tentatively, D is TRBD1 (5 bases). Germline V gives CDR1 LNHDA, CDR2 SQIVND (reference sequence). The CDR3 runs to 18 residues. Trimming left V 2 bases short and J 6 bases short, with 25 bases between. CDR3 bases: TGTGCCAGTAGTATATACTCAGGCGGGCAGGGTCGACGCCCTGAAGCTTTCTTT. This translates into CASSIYSGGQGRRPEAFF.

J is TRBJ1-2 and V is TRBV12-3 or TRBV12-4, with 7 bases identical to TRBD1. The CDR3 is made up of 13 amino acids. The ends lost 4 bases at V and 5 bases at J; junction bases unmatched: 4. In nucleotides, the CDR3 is TGTGCCAGCAGTTCAGGGGGGGTTTATGGCTACACCTTC. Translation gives CASSSGGVYGYTF.

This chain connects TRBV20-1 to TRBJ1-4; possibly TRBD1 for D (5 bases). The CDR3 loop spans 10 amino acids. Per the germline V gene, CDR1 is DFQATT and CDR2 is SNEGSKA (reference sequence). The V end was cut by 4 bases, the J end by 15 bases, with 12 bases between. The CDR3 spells CSATREALFF. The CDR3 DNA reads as TGCAGTGCTACCAGGGAGGCCTTGTTTTTT.

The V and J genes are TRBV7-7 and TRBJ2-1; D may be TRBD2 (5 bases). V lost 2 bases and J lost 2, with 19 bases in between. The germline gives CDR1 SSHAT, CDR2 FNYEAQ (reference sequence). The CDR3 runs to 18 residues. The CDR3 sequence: CASSLSPGRVDAYNEQFF. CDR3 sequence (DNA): TGTGCCAGCAGCTTATCGCCTGGGAGAGTGGATGCCTACAATGAGCAGTTCTTC.

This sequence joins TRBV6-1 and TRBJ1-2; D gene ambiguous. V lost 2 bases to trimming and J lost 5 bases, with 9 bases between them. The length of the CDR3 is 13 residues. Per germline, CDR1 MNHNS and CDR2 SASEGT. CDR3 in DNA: TGTGCCAGCAGTGAACTCTCGCTGTATGGCTACACCTTC. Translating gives CASSELSLYGYTF.

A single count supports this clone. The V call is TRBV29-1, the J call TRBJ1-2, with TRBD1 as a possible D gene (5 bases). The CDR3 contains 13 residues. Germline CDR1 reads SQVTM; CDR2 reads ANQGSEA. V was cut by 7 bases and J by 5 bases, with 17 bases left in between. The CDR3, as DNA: TGCAGCGCCGATCCCGGGACCGGTTATGGCTACACCTTC. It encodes CSADPGTGYGYTF. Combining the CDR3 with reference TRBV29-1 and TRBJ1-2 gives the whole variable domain SAVISQKPSRDICQRGTSLTIQCQVDSQVTMMFWYRQQPGQSLTLIATANQGSEATYESGFVIDKFPISRPNLTFSTLTVSNMSPEDSSIYLCSADPGTGYGYTFGSGTRLTVV.

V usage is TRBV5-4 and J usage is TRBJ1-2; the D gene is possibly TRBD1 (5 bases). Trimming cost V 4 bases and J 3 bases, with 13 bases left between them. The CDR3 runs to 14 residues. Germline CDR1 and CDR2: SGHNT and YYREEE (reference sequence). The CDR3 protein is CASSAYGGDYGYTF. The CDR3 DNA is TGTGCCAGCAGCGCGTACGGGGGTGACTATGGCTACACCTTC.

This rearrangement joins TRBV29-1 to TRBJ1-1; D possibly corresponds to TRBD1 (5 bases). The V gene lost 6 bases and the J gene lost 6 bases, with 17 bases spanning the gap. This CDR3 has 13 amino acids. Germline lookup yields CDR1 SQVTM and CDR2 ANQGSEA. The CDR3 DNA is TGCAGCGTCCTGCAGGGTTCTGAAGCTGAAGCTTTCTTT. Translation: CSVLQGSEAEAFF.

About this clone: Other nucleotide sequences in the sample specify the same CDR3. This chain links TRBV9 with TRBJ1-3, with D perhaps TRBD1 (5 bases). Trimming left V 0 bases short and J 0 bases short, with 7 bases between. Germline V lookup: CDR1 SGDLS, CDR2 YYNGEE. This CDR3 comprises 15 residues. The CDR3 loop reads CASSVGGSSGNTIYF. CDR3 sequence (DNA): TGTGCCAGCAGCGTAGGGGGGAGCTCTGGAAACACCATATATTTT.

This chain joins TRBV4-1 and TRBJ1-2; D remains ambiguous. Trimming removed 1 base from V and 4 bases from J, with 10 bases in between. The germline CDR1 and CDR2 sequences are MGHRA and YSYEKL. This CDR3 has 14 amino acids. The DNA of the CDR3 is TGCGCCAGCAGCCAAGGAAGGGCGTCCTATGGCTACACCTTC. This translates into CASSQGRASYGYTF.

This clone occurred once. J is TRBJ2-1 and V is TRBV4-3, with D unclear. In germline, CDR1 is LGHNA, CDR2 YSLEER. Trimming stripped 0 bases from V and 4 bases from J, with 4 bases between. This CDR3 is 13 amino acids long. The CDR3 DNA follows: TGCGCCAGCAGCCAAGACGGGTACAATGAGCAGTTCTTC. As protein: CASSQDGYNEQFF.

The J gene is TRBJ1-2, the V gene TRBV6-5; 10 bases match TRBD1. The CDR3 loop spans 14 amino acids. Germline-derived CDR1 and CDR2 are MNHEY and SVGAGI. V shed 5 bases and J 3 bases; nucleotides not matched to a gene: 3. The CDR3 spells CASSPGQGDYGYTF. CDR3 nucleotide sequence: TGTGCCAGCAGTCCAGGACAGGGGGACTATGGCTACACCTTC.

The CDR3 sequence: CASSTTGFAGNTIYF. The CDR3, as DNA: TGTGCCAGCAGTACTACAGGGTTCGCTGGAAACACCATATATTTT. The chain recombines TRBV2 with TRBJ1-3; TRBD1 might be the D (6 bases). Germline CDR1 is SNHLY and CDR2 is FYNNEI. V lost 5 bases, J lost 2 bases, and 13 bases lay in between. This CDR3 has 15 residues.

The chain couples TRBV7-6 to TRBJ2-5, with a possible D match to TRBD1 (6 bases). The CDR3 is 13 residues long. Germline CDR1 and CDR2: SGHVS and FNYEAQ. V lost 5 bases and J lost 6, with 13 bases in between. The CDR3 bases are TGTGCCAGCAGCGCTGCACAGGGAAAGACCCAGTACTTC. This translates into CASSAAQGKTQYF.

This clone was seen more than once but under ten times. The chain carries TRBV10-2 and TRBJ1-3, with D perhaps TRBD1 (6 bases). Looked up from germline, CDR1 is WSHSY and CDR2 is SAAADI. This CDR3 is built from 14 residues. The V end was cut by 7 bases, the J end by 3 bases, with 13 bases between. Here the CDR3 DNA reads TGCGCCAGCAATCCCGGACAGCTTGGAAACACCATATATTTT. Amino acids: CASNPGQLGNTIYF.

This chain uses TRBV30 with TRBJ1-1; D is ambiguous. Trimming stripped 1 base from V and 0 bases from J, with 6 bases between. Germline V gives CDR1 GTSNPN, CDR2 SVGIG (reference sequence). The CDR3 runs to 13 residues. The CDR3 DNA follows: TGTGCCTGGAGTGCTAGAATGAACACTGAAGCTTTCTTT. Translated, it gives CAWSARMNTEAFF.

In DNA, the CDR3 is TGTGCCAGCAGTCCCACAGGGAGGGGGGCAACCGGGGAGCTGTTTTTT. Its translation is CASSPTGRGATGELFF. The V and J genes are TRBV27 and TRBJ2-2; perhaps TRBD2 as D (7 bases). CDR3 length: 16 residues. CDR1 MNHEY and CDR2 SMNVEV come from the germline V gene (reference sequence). Trimming removed 5 bases from V and 5 bases from J, with 18 bases in between.

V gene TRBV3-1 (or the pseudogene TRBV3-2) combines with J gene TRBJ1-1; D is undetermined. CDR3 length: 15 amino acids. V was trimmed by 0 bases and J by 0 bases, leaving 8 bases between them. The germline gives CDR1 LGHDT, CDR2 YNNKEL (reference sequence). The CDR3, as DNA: TGTGCCAGCAGCCAAGAGGTTGTGATGAACACTGAAGCTTTCTTT. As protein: CASSQEVVMNTEAFF.